These 19 T cell receptor beta chains originate from one sample sequenced in a study of T cell responses to AZD1222 COVID-19 vaccine. Profiled with immunoSEQ multiplex PCR; TCRdb holds only in-frame clones, not every one. The table has 98,000 or so clones, roughly 88% seen once. Sequencing was performed on peripheral blood, taken on day 0 of AZD1222 vaccination. Every receptor here comes from an adult in good health.

This chain connects TRBV3-1 (or the pseudogene TRBV3-2) to TRBJ1-2, with unresolved D. Trimming left V 0 bases short and J 4 bases short, with 15 bases between. CDR1 and CDR2 from the germline V gene are LGHDT and YNNKEL (reference sequence). The CDR3 is made up of 16 amino acids. In nucleotides, the CDR3 is TGTGCCAGCAGCCAAGACTTAGAACCGGGCAGCTATGGCTACACCTTC. It specifies CASSQDLEPGSYGYTF.

The CDR3 DNA reads TGCGCCAGCAGTGAGTCGCCGGCTAGCGATACGCAGTATTTT. Its translation is CASSESPASDTQYF. The V call is TRBV10-1, the J call TRBJ2-3; D may be TRBD2 (5 bases). This CDR3 region has 14 residues. Germline CDR1 WNHNN, CDR2 SYGVQD (reference sequence). V was clipped by 0 bases and J by 6 bases, with 10 bases between them.

The chain combines TRBV6-6 with TRBJ1-1; TRBD1 might be the D (5 bases). CDR1 and CDR2 from the germline V gene are MNHNY and SVGAGI (reference sequence). The length of the CDR3 is 14 residues. V dropped 0 bases and J dropped 5 bases, with 10 bases sitting between them. CDR3 bases: TGTGCCAGCAGTTACTCTCCCAGGGAAACTGAAGCTTTCTTT. Translating gives CASSYSPRETEAFF.

The chain joins TRBV11-2 to TRBJ2-7; the match to TRBD1 covers 9 bases. The germline V gene encodes CDR1 SGHAT and CDR2 FQNNGV. The V gene end was trimmed by 2 bases and the J gene end by 3 bases; junction bases not matched to a gene: 2. The CDR3 covers 14 residues. In nucleotides, the CDR3 is TGTGCCAGCAGCTTAACGGGACAGGGCTACGAGCAGTACTTC. Its protein product is CASSLTGQGYEQYF.

This rearrangement joins TRBV19 to TRBJ1-1; no clear D gene. Germline CDR1 LNHDA, CDR2 SQIVND (reference sequence). The CDR3 covers 12 residues. Trimming left V 1 base short and J 7 bases short, with 7 bases between. In DNA form, the CDR3 reads TGTGCCAGTAGTATAGTGGGCGGTGAAGCTTTCTTT. This gives the protein CASSIVGGEAFF.

This clone has more than one count but fewer than ten. The rearrangement uses TRBV4-3 and TRBJ1-6, with 9 nucleotides matching TRBD1. The J segment lost 10 bases and the V segment lost 3 bases, leaving 4 bases of the junction unmatched. The CDR3 has 14 amino acids. The germline V gene encodes CDR1 LGHNA and CDR2 YSLEER. The CDR3 loop reads CASSQGTGLSPLHF. DNA of the CDR3: TGCGCCAGCAGCCAGGGGACAGGGTTGTCACCCCTCCACTTT.

The chain carries TRBV19 and TRBJ1-6; 9 bases match TRBD1. The V gene's germline CDR1 is LNHDA and CDR2 SQIVND (reference sequence). After removal of 5 bases from V and 6 bases from J, the junction contained 14 bases not matched to a gene. The CDR3 length is 18 residues. The CDR3 loop reads CASSGTGTGTMSNSPLHF. CDR3 sequence (DNA): TGTGCCAGTAGTGGGACCGGGACAGGGACCATGTCTAATTCACCCCTCCACTTT.

This clone was detected only a few times. V usage is TRBV19 and J usage is TRBJ1-1, with 8 bases that match TRBD1. The CDR3 sequence is 13 residues long. Germline values: CDR1 LNHDA, CDR2 SQIVND (reference sequence). The ends lost 3 bases at V and 12 bases at J; junction bases unmatched: 9. The DNA for the CDR3 is TGTGCCAGTAGTATCTTGACAGGGGTCAAAACTTTCTTT. Protein product: CASSILTGVKTFF.

This rearrangement joins TRBV5-1 to TRBJ1-1; D is uncertain. The CDR3 spans 15 residues. The ends were cut back, 0 bases at V and 5 bases at J, with 14 bases in the middle. Germline loops: CDR1 SGHRS, CDR2 YFSETQ. CDR3 protein: CASSLGVPQRTEAFF. Written as DNA, the CDR3 is TGCGCCAGCAGCTTGGGTGTCCCACAGAGGACTGAAGCTTTCTTT.

V gene TRBV4-1 combines with J gene TRBJ2-2, with no clear D. Germline V CDR1 and CDR2: MGHRA, YSYEKL. V was pared by 4 bases and J by 7 bases, with 7 bases between. There are 12 residues in the CDR3. The CDR3 here is CASSLVVGELFF. The CDR3 DNA reads TGCGCCAGCAGCCTGGTAGTCGGGGAGCTGTTTTTT.

The chain is built from TRBV18 and TRBJ2-7; no definite D call. CDR3 length: 13 residues. The germline gives CDR1 KGHSH, CDR2 LQKENI. V lost 2 bases and J lost 3, with 8 bases in between. The CDR3 spells CASSPVGDYEQYF. DNA for the CDR3: TGTGCCAGCTCACCAGTGGGCGACTACGAGCAGTACTTC. Full variable domain (rest looked up from reference TRBV18 and TRBJ2-7): NAGVMQNPRHLVRRRGQEARLRCSPMKGHSHVYWYRQLPEEGLKFMVYLQKENIIDESGMPKERFSAEFPKEGPSILRIQQVVRGDSAAYFCASSPVGDYEQYFGPGTRLTVT.

A single count supports this clone. This chain uses TRBV6-5 with TRBJ1-5, with 9 positions matching TRBD1. In germline, CDR1 is MNHEY, CDR2 SVGAGI. Trimming cost V 6 bases and J 9 bases; bases outside gene matches: 9. CDR3 size: 14 residues. In nucleotides, the CDR3 is TGTGCCAGCAGCCCCCTAGGACAGGGGAGGCCCCAGCATTTT. As protein: CASSPLGQGRPQHF.

This clone has more than one count but fewer than ten. The V gene is TRBV19, the J gene TRBJ1-1; D not resolved. Germline V gives CDR1 LNHDA, CDR2 SQIVND (reference sequence). The CDR3 sequence is 14 residues long. Trimming stripped 0 bases from V and 1 base from J, with 6 bases between. In nucleotides, the CDR3 is TGTGCCAGTAGTATAGATCCCAGGAACACTGAAGCTTTCTTT. Its translation: CASSIDPRNTEAFF.

The table lists this clone with a count of one. The chain uses TRBV5-4 and TRBJ1-6, with a weak D call TRBD1 (6 bases). This CDR3 comprises 14 residues. V lost 0 bases to trimming and J lost 6 bases, with 7 bases between them. Germline CDR1 is SGHNT and CDR2 is YYREEE (reference sequence). This chain's CDR3 is CASSLDRANSPLHF. The CDR3 DNA follows: TGTGCCAGCAGCTTGGACAGGGCTAATTCACCCCTCCACTTT.

This rearrangement joins TRBV15 to TRBJ1-5; no clear D gene. Trimming removed 10 bases at V and 0 bases at J, with 37 bases between. Germline V gene lookup returns CDR1 LNHNV and CDR2 YYDKDF (reference sequence). The CDR3 has 22 amino acids. Here the CDR3 reads CAITRGLPTVVVRRFSNQPQHF. The DNA of the CDR3 is TGTGCCATCACGCGAGGCTTACCGACCGTAGTGGTTCGTAGGTTTAGCAATCAGCCCCAGCATTTT.

The chain couples TRBV6-5 to TRBJ2-1; D might be TRBD1 (6 bases). V gave up 2 bases and J gave up 4 bases, with 6 bases separating them. The CDR3 extends over 13 amino acids. CDR1 and CDR2 (germline): MNHEY, SVGAGI. In DNA, the CDR3 is TGTGCCAGCAGTTACGGACAGTACAATGAGCAGTTCTTC. Its protein product is CASSYGQYNEQFF.

This clone was recorded only once. The V call is TRBV28, the J call TRBJ2-7; no clear D. The V gene lost 5 bases and the J gene lost 4 bases, with 15 bases spanning the gap. CDR3 length: 14 residues. The V gene's germline CDR1 is MDHEN and CDR2 SYDVKM. CDR3 nucleotide sequence: TGTGCCAGCAGTCTAGGCCTTGGTTTTTACGAGCAGTACTTC. Protein product: CASSLGLGFYEQYF.

The chain combines TRBV11-2 with TRBJ2-5; 9 nucleotides align to TRBD1. Germline CDR1 is SGHAT and CDR2 is FQNNGV. V shed 4 bases, J shed 4 bases, and the junction held 1 base outside the gene matches. The CDR3 loop spans 13 amino acids. The CDR3 loop reads CASSSDRGETQYF. CDR3 nucleotide sequence: TGTGCCAGCAGCTCGGACAGGGGAGAGACCCAGTACTTC.

A word on this clone: Other DNA sequences in the same sample also yield this CDR3. The J gene is TRBJ1-2, the V gene TRBV14; D possibly corresponds to TRBD1 (5 bases). Trimming stripped 1 base from V and 8 bases from J, with 8 bases between. CDR1 SGHDN and CDR2 FVKESK come from the germline V gene. The CDR3 is made up of 12 amino acids. DNA of the CDR3: TGTGCCAGCAGCCAAGGGGGGAGCGGCTACACCTTC. Protein sequence: CASSQGGSGYTF.